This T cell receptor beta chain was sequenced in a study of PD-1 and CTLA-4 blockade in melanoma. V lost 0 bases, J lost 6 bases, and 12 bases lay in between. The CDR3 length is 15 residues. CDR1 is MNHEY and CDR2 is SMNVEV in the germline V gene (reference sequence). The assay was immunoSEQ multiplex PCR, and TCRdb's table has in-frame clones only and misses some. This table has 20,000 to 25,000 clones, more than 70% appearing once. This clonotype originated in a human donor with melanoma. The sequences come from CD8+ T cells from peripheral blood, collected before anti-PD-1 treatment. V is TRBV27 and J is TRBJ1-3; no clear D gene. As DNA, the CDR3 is TGTGCCAGCAGTTTATCCTCCGGGCTCCAAAACACCATATATTTT. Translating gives CASSLSSGLQNTIYF.